This T cell receptor (beta chain) is drawn from a study of control samples from healthy donors and cancer patients. Assay: immunoSEQ multiplex PCR; the TCRdb copy retains only in-frame clones and omits some. The sample holds approximately 65,000 clones, roughly 89% seen once. Trimming took 0 bases from V and 0 from J, leaving 10 bases between them. CDR1 and CDR2 from the germline V gene are SGHDT and YYEEEE. This CDR3 has 16 residues. Sequencing was carried out using PBMCs. The source of this sequence is a man aged 55 to 69 with lung cancer. The rearrangement joins TRBV5-6 to TRBJ1-3; D remains unclear. The CDR3 loop is CASSLDRGGSGNTIYF. CDR3 DNA: TGTGCCAGCAGCTTGGATCGTGGCGGCTCTGGAAACACCATATATTTT.